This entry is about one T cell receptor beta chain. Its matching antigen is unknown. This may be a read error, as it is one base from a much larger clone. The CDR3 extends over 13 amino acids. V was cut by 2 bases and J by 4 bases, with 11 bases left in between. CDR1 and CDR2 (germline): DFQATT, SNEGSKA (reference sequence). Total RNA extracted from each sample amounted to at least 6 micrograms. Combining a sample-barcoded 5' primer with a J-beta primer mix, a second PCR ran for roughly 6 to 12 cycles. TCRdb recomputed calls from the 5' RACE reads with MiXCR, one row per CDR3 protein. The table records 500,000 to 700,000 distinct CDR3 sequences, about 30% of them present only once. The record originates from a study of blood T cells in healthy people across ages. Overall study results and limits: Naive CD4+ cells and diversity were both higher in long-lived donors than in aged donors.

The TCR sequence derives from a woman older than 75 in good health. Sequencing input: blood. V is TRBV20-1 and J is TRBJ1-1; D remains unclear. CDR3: CSARKEGSTEAFF. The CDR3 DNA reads TGCAGTGCTAGAAAGGAGGGAAGCACTGAAGCTTTCTTT.